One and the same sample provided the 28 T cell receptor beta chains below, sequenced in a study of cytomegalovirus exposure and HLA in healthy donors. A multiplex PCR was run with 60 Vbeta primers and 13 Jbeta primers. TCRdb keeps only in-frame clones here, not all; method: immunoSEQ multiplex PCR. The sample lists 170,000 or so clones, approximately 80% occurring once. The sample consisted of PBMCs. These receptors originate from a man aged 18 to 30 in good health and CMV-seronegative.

CDR3 sequence reads: CASSSGLAMSEQYF. The CDR3 DNA reads as TGCGCCAGCAGTTCAGGACTAGCGATGAGTGAGCAGTACTTC. The gene calls are TRBV10-2 and TRBJ2-7, with TRBD2 identical over 9 bases. The CDR3 contains 14 residues. The germline gives CDR1 WSHSY, CDR2 SAAADI. V dropped 5 bases and J dropped 7; count of bases not matched to a gene: 9.

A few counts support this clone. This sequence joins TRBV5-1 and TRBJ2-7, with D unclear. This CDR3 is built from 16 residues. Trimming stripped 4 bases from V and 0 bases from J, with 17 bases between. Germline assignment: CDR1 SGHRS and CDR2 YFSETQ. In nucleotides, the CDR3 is TGCGCCAGCAGCCCCGACCCGACAAGTAGCTCCTACGAGCAGTACTTC. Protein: CASSPDPTSSSYEQYF.

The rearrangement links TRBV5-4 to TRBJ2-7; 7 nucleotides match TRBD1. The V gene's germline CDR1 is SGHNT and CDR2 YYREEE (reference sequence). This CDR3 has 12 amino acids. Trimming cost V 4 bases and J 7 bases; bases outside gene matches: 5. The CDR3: CASSLDRAEQYF. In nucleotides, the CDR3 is TGTGCCAGCAGCCTTGACAGGGCGGAGCAGTACTTC.

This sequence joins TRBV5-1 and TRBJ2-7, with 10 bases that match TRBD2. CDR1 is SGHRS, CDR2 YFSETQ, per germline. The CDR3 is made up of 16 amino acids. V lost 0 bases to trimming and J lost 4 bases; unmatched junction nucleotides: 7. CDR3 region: CASSLGISGGEYEQYF. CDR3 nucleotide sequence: TGCGCCAGCAGCTTGGGGATAAGCGGGGGGGAGTACGAGCAGTACTTC.

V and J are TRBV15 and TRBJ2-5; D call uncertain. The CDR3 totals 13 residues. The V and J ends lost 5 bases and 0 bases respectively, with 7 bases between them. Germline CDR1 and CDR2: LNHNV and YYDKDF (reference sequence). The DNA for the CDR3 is TGTGCCACCAGCGGCCATTACCAAGAGACCCAGTACTTC. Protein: CATSGHYQETQYF.

The CDR3 here is CASRKTSGDSYEQYF. The CDR3 DNA is TGTGCCAGCAGAAAGACTAGCGGGGACTCCTACGAGCAGTACTTC. The chain combines TRBV27 with TRBJ2-7, with TRBD2 matching over 11 bases. CDR1 and CDR2 from the germline V gene are MNHEY and SMNVEV (reference sequence). V shed 6 bases, J shed 0 bases, and the junction held 4 bases outside the gene matches. The CDR3 has 15 amino acids.

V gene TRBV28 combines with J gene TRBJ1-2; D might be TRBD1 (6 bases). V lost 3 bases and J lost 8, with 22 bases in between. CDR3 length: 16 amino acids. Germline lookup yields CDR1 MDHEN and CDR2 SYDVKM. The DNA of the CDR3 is TGTGCCAGCAGTTTTTCTCCCTTCACAGGGACAAAAGGCTACACCTTC. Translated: CASSFSPFTGTKGYTF.

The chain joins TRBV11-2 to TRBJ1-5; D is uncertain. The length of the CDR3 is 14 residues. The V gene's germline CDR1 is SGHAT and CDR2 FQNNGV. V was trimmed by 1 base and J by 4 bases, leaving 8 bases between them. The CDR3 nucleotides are TGTGCCAGCAGCTTAGTTCATACTAATCAGCCCCAGCATTTT. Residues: CASSLVHTNQPQHF.

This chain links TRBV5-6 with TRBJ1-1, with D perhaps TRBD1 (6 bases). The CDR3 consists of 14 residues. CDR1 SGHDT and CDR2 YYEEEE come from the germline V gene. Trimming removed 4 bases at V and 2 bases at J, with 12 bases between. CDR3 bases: TGTGCCAGCAGCCGACAGGTCCTTAACACTGAAGCTTTCTTT. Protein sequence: CASSRQVLNTEAFF.

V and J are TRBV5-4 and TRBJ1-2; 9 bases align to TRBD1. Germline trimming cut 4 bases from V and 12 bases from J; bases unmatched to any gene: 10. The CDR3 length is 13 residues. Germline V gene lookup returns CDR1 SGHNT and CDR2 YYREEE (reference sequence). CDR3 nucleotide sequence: TGTGCCAGCAGCGCGCCCGGACAGGGGAGTAACACCTTC. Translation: CASSAPGQGSNTF.

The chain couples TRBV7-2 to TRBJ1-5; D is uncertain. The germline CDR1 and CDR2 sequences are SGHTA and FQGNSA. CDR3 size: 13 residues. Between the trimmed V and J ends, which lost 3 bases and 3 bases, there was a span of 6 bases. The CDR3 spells CASSFGVNQPQHF. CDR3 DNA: TGTGCCAGCAGCTTCGGGGTCAATCAGCCCCAGCATTTT.

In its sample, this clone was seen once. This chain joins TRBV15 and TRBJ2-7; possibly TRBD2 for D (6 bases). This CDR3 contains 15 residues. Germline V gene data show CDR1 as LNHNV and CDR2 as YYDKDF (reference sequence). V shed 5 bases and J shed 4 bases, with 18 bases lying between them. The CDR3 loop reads CATSGVGRIGYEQYF. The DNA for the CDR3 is TGTGCCACCAGCGGGGTGGGGAGGATTGGGTACGAGCAGTACTTC.

CDR3: CASSATGPTEAFF. The CDR3 nucleotides are TGTGCCAGCAGTGCGACAGGTCCCACTGAAGCTTTCTTT. This rearrangement joins TRBV6-5 to TRBJ1-1, with D maybe TRBD1 (6 bases). The germline V gene encodes CDR1 MNHEY and CDR2 SVGAGI. This CDR3 comprises 13 residues. V shed 5 bases and J shed 4 bases, with 11 bases lying between them.

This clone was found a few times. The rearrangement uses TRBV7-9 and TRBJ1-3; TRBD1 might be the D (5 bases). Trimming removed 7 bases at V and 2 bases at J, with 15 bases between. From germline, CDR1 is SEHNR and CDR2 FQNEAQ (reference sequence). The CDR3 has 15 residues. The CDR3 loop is CASTGGTAAGNTIYF. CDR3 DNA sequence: TGTGCCAGCACCGGAGGGACGGCGGCTGGAAACACCATATATTTT. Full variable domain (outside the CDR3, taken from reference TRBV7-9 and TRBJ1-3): DTGVSQNPRHKITKRGQNVTFRCDPISEHNRLYWYRQTLGQGPEFLTYFQNEAQLEKSRLLSDRFSAERPKGSFSTLEIQRTEQGDSAMYLCASTGGTAAGNTIYFGEGSWLTVV.

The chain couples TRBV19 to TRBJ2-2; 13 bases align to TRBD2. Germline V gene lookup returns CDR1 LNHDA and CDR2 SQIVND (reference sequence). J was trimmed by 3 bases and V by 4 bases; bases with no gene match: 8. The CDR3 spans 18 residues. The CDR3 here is CASSNGLAGVIDTGELFF. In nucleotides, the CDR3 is TGTGCCAGTAGTAATGGACTAGCGGGAGTTATCGACACCGGGGAGCTGTTTTTT.

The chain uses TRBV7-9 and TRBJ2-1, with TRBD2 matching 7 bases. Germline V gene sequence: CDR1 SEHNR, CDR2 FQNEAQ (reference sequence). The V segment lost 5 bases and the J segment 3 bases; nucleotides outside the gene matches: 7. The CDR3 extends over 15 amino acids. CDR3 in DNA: TGTGCCAGCAGCCCAGGGACTATGAGCTACAATGAGCAGTTCTTC. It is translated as CASSPGTMSYNEQFF.

The DNA for the CDR3 is TGCGCCAGCAGCCCGGGGACACCCTATATCTACAATGAGCAGTTCTTC. Translating gives CASSPGTPYIYNEQFF. This sequence joins TRBV5-1 and TRBJ2-1; possible D gene TRBD1, 6 bases. Trimming left V 4 bases short and J 3 bases short, with 17 bases between. Germline V lookup: CDR1 SGHRS, CDR2 YFSETQ. There are 16 residues in the CDR3.

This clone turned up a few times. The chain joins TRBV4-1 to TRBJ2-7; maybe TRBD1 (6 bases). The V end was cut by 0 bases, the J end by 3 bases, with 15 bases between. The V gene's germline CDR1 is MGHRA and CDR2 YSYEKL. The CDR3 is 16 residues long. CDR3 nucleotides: TGCGCCAGCAGCCAAGATCAGTCGACAGGCTACTACGAGCAGTACTTC. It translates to CASSQDQSTGYYEQYF.

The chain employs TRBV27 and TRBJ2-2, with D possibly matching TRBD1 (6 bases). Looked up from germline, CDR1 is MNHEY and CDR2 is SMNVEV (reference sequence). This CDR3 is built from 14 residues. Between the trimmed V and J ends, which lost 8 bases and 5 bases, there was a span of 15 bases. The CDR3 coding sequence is TGTGCCAGCGTGGGGGCGCGAGGGACCGGGGAGCTGTTTTTT. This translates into CASVGARGTGELFF.

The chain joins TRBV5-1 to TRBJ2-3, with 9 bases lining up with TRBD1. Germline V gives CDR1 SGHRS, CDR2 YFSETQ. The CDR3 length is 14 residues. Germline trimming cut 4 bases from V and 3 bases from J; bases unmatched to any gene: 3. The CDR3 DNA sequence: TGCGCCAGCAGCATGGACAGGGGAACAGATACGCAGTATTTT. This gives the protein CASSMDRGTDTQYF.

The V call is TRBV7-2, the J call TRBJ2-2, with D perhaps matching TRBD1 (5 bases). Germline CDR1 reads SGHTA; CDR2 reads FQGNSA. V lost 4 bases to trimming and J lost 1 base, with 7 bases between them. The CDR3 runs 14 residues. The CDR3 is CASSSQVNTGELFF. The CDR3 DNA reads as TGTGCCAGCAGCTCACAGGTGAACACCGGGGAGCTGTTTTTT.

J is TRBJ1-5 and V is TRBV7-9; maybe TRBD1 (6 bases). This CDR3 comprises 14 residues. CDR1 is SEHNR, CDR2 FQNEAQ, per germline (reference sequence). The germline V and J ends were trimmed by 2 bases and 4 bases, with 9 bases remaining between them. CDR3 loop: CASSLRTENQPQHF. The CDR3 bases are TGTGCCAGCAGCTTAAGGACAGAGAATCAGCCCCAGCATTTT. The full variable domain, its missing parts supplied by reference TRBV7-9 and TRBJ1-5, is DTGVSQNPRHKITKRGQNVTFRCDPISEHNRLYWYRQTLGQGPEFLTYFQNEAQLEKSRLLSDRFSAERPKGSFSTLEIQRTEQGDSAMYLCASSLRTENQPQHFGDGTRLSIL.

The CDR3 DNA reads as TGTGCTAGTGGTTTATCGGAGATCAATGAGCAGTTCTTC. Its translation is CASGLSEINEQFF. The gene calls are TRBV12-5 and TRBJ2-1; D is uncertain. The germline V and J ends were trimmed by 3 bases and 6 bases, with 9 bases remaining between them. The germline gives CDR1 LGHNT, CDR2 FRNRAP. The CDR3 length is 13 residues.

The CDR3 is CASSPLHTSGVETQYF. As DNA, the CDR3 is TGTGCCAGCTCACCACTTCACACTAGCGGGGTAGAGACCCAGTACTTC. V and J are TRBV18 and TRBJ2-5; 10 bases match TRBD2. Looked up from germline, CDR1 is KGHSH and CDR2 is LQKENI. The CDR3 length is 16 residues. With V trimmed by 1 base and J by 4 bases, 6 bases remained unmatched.

This CDR3 reads CASRRGAVEQYF. The CDR3 coding sequence is TGTGCCAGCAGGCGAGGAGCCGTCGAGCAGTACTTC. This chain joins TRBV27 and TRBJ2-7; D is ambiguous. V was clipped by 6 bases and J by 6 bases, with 12 bases between them. Germline loops: CDR1 MNHEY, CDR2 SMNVEV (reference sequence). This CDR3 region has 12 residues.

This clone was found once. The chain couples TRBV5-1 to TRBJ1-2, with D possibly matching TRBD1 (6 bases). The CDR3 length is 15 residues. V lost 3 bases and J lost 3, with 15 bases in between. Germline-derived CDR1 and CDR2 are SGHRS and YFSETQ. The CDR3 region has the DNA TGCGCCAGCAGCTCGGGGACATCATCCTACTATGGCTACACCTTC. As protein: CASSSGTSSYYGYTF.

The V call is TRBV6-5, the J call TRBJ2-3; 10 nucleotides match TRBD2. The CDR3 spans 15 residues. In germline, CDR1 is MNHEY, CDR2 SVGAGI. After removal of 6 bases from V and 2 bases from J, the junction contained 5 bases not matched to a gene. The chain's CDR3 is CASSRSGGPTDTQYF. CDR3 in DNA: TGTGCCAGCAGCCGTAGCGGGGGGCCCACAGATACGCAGTATTTT.

The CDR3 here is CASSTGQGGGEKLFF. The CDR3 DNA follows: TGCGCCAGCAGCACCGGACAGGGCGGTGGGGAAAAACTGTTTTTT. V and J are TRBV5-1 and TRBJ1-4; the match to TRBD1 covers 8 bases. V was clipped by 4 bases and J by 8 bases; unmatched bases: 10. The CDR3 loop spans 15 amino acids. Germline CDR1 SGHRS, CDR2 YFSETQ.